This entry concerns a single T cell receptor (beta chain). These data belong to a study of cytomegalovirus exposure and HLA in healthy donors. The PCR ran on 60 Vbeta and 13 Jbeta primers. Here immunoSEQ multiplex PCR was the method, and the copy in TCRdb shows in-frame clones only, minus some. The repertoire has 75,000 to 80,000 clones, around four fifths of them found once; the top ten carry about 8.2%. Germline assignment: CDR1 SGHTA and CDR2 FQGNSA. V lost 5 bases and J 8 bases, leaving 16 bases between the germline ends. The CDR3 consists of 14 residues. The V gene is TRBV7-2, the J gene TRBJ1-5, with a possible D match to TRBD1 (5 bases). The source of this sequence is a woman in her thirties or forties in good health and CMV-seropositive. The sequencing sample was made of PBMCs. The CDR3 DNA sequence: TGTGCCAGCAGCCCCCAGCAGGGTGTCAAGCCCCAGCATTTT. Its protein product is CASSPQQGVKPQHF.